This passage covers 21 T cell receptor beta chains from one sample sequenced in a study of T-cell reconstitution after alpha-beta-depleted transplantation in children. Library preparation (for TCRbeta) was performed with unique molecular identifiers. Each CDR3 protein is one row after TCRdb ran MiXCR on the PCR reads. The repertoire holds approximately 520,000 distinct CDR3 sequences, with approximately 10% as singletons. Sample: PBMCs, mostly from graft donor cells, taken 180 days after TCRalphabeta/CD19-depleted stem cell transplant. Source of these receptors: a female patient between 2 and 10 years old who had a stem cell transplant for aplastic anemia, so the T cells may come from the graft donor.

This clonotype was detected a few times. The genes are TRBV10-3 and TRBJ1-2; 8 bases are a match to TRBD1. The trim removed 2 bases at V and 7 bases at J, leaving 12 bases unmatched. The germline V gene has CDR1 ENHRY and CDR2 SYGVKD. The CDR3 covers 16 residues. DNA for the CDR3: TGTGCCATCAGTGAGCCCTACACGGACAGGGCATCTGGCTACACCTTC. Its translation: CAISEPYTDRASGYTF.

At least ten counts were recorded for this clonotype. This sequence joins TRBV5-1 and TRBJ2-2, with 7 bases fitting TRBD2. Germline V gives CDR1 SGHRS, CDR2 YFSETQ. The CDR3 is made up of 18 amino acids. The V and J ends lost 0 bases and 3 bases, in that order; junction bases with no gene match: 11. CDR3 loop: CASSLAPSGPDYTGELFF. The CDR3 nucleotides read TGCGCCAGCAGCTTGGCTCCTAGCGGCCCAGACTACACCGGGGAGCTGTTTTTT.

This clonotype was recorded a few times. This sequence joins TRBV12-3 or TRBV12-4 and TRBJ1-2; TRBD1 agrees at 9 bases. CDR3 length: 15 residues. The V and J ends lost 6 bases and 12 bases, in that order; junction bases with no gene match: 17. CDR3 amino acids: CASRGLQGAAGRDTF. CDR3 DNA sequence: TGTGCCAGCAGGGGGCTACAGGGGGCGGCGGGGCGCGACACCTTC.

The rearrangement joins TRBV7-6 to TRBJ2-7; D unclear. This CDR3 is built from 15 residues. V was trimmed by 4 bases and J by 3 bases, leaving 16 bases between them. Germline V lookup: CDR1 SGHVS, CDR2 FNYEAQ. The CDR3 sequence is CASSYDGPYLYEQYF. In nucleotides, the CDR3 is TGTGCCAGCAGCTATGACGGGCCCTACCTCTACGAGCAGTACTTC.

This clonotype was counted only a few times. This chain connects TRBV19 to TRBJ1-5, with 9 positions matching TRBD1. Germline CDR1 and CDR2: LNHDA and SQIVND (reference sequence). The V segment lost 5 bases and the J segment 6 bases; nucleotides outside the gene matches: 11. This CDR3 has 16 amino acids. The CDR3 sequence is CASSAAGTGLGQPQHF. The CDR3 coding sequence is TGTGCCAGTAGTGCAGCCGGGACAGGGTTGGGTCAGCCCCAGCATTTT.

The genes are TRBV20-1 and TRBJ1-3; 9 bases align to TRBD1. The CDR3 covers 14 residues. The germline V gene encodes CDR1 DFQATT and CDR2 SNEGSKA (reference sequence). V was pared by 4 bases and J by 0 bases, with 1 base of the junction left unmatched. The CDR3 here is CSATTGGSGNTIYF. The CDR3 DNA sequence: TGCAGTGCTACGACAGGGGGCTCTGGAAACACCATATATTTT.

V and J are TRBV28 and TRBJ2-6, with a tentative D call TRBD2 (5 bases). Germline CDR1 and CDR2: MDHEN and SYDVKM. This CDR3 is built from 15 residues. Trimming left V 6 bases short and J 0 bases short, with 9 bases between. Here the CDR3 reads CASRRASSGANVLTF. CDR3 bases: TGTGCCAGCAGGAGGGCGAGCTCTGGGGCCAACGTCCTGACTTTC.

This clonotype was detected only a few times. Its ends do not fully match the called genes, so a read error is possible. The gene calls are TRBV5-1 and TRBJ2-3; 7 bases line up with TRBD2. This CDR3 is built from 14 residues. CDR1 and CDR2 (germline): SGHRS, YFSETQ. The CDR3 loop is CASRLAGPTDTQYF. The CDR3 region has the DNA TGCGCCAGCCGCTTAGCGGGCCCCACAGATACGCAGTATTTT.

This clonotype came up many times. The chain uses TRBV5-1 and TRBJ1-1, with a possible D match to TRBD1 (6 bases). CDR3 size: 16 residues. V shed 3 bases and J shed 4 bases, with 19 bases lying between them. CDR1 and CDR2 from the germline V gene are SGHRS and YFSETQ. The CDR3 DNA reads as TGCGCCAGCAGCTCACAGGGTACGGGGTCGATCACTGAAGCTTTCTTT. Amino acid sequence: CASSSQGTGSITEAFF.

This clonotype was detected ten times or more. The genes are TRBV9 and TRBJ1-1; 7 bases line up with TRBD1. J was trimmed by 7 bases and V by 3 bases; bases with no gene match: 6. CDR1 SGDLS and CDR2 YYNGEE come from the germline V gene. This CDR3 spans 13 amino acids. CDR3: CASSETGFGEAFF. The CDR3 coding sequence is TGTGCCAGCAGCGAGACAGGGTTTGGTGAAGCTTTCTTT.

V and J are TRBV7-3 and TRBJ2-1, with 8 positions matching TRBD1. The germline V gene has CDR1 SGHTA and CDR2 FQGTGA. This CDR3 region has 15 residues. V trimming: 4 bases; J trimming: 4 bases; junction bases outside the gene matches: 6. For the CDR3, the DNA is TGTGCCAGCAGCTCTACCGGGACAGGATACAATGAGCAGTTCTTC. It yields the protein CASSSTGTGYNEQFF.

This clonotype was counted only a few times. The rearrangement links TRBV7-6 to TRBJ2-7; the D gene is possibly TRBD1 (5 bases). V was shortened by 1 base and J by 2 bases, with 9 bases between the two germline ends. Germline CDR1 is SGHVS and CDR2 is FNYEAQ. The CDR3 runs to 14 residues. The DNA for the CDR3 is TGTGCCAGCAGCTTAGTGACAGCCGCCTACGAGCAGTACTTC. This encodes CASSLVTAAYEQYF.

V is TRBV10-3 and J is TRBJ2-5; D is undetermined. The CDR3 spans 13 residues. In germline, CDR1 is ENHRY, CDR2 SYGVKD. Trimming pared 6 bases from V and 3 bases from J, leaving 11 bases between. CDR3 sequence: CAISLIKEETQYF. The DNA of the CDR3 is TGTGCCATCAGCCTTATTAAGGAAGAGACCCAGTACTTC.

V gene TRBV12-3 or TRBV12-4 combines with J gene TRBJ2-5; 7 positions match TRBD1. The length of the CDR3 is 15 residues. J gave up 3 bases and V 7 bases, and 11 bases lay outside the gene matches. The CDR3 region has the DNA TGTGCCAGCAACCTATATACGGACAGGAAAGAGACCCAGTACTTC. This translates into CASNLYTDRKETQYF.

Note on this clonotype: One end of the junction varies from germline; a read error may be responsible. The rearrangement uses TRBV6-5 and TRBJ2-4; no firm D call. The CDR3 covers 16 residues. Germline V gene sequence: CDR1 MNHEY, CDR2 SVGAGI. The CDR3 nucleotides are TGTGCCAGCAGCTACTTGGGGATTGGGGCCAAAAACATTCAGTACTTC. Translating gives CASSYLGIGAKNIQYF.

The CDR3 spells CASSFDILQETQYF. The CDR3 DNA sequence: TGTGCCAGCAGCTTCGACATTTTACAAGAGACCCAGTACTTC. This chain uses TRBV7-9 with TRBJ2-5, with D unresolved. The V and J ends lost 3 bases and 2 bases respectively, with 10 bases between them. The CDR3 runs to 14 residues. From germline, CDR1 is SEHNR and CDR2 FQNEAQ (reference sequence).

This clonotype was seen at least ten times. DNA of the CDR3: TGCAGTGCTAGGCCCGACAGGAGGGAGAGAAACACCATATATTTT. Its protein product is CSARPDRRERNTIYF. This chain joins TRBV20-1 and TRBJ1-3; tentative D call: TRBD1 (6 bases). This CDR3 has 15 residues. In germline, CDR1 is DFQATT, CDR2 SNEGSKA (reference sequence). The ends were cut back, 3 bases at V and 5 bases at J, with 17 bases in the middle.

This chain connects TRBV18 to TRBJ2-7; D gene ambiguous. Germline assignment: CDR1 KGHSH and CDR2 LQKENI. The CDR3 contains 16 residues. Trimming removed 3 bases at V and 1 base at J, with 16 bases between. This chain's CDR3 is CASSPQGSPSSYEQYF. The CDR3 nucleotides are TGTGCCAGCTCACCCCAAGGCAGCCCCTCATCCTACGAGCAGTACTTC.

The chain uses TRBV9 and TRBJ1-2; 9 nucleotides line up with TRBD1. There are 15 residues in the CDR3. CDR1 SGDLS and CDR2 YYNGEE come from the germline V gene. Trimming cost V 2 bases and J 5 bases; bases outside gene matches: 7. CDR3 in DNA: TGTGCCAGCAGCGTGGGGGGACAGGGCCTTTATGGCTACACCTTC. Protein product: CASSVGGQGLYGYTF. Supplemented by reference TRBV9 and TRBJ1-2, the full variable domain reads DSGVTQTPKHLITATGQRVTLRCSPRSGDLSVYWYQQSLDQGLQFLIQYYNGEERAKGNILERFSAQQFPDLHSELNLSSLELGDSALYFCASSVGGQGLYGYTFGSGTRLTVV.

Many counts were recorded for this clonotype. The chain is built from TRBV29-1 and TRBJ2-7; D possibly corresponds to TRBD1 (5 bases). This CDR3 is built from 14 residues. CDR1 SQVTM and CDR2 ANQGSEA come from the germline V gene. V lost 7 bases and J 2 bases, leaving 18 bases between the germline ends. CDR3 DNA sequence: TGCAGCGCCCGCGACAGTCTTTTCGCCTACGAGCAGTACTTC. Residues: CSARDSLFAYEQYF.

This clonotype is a singleton in its sample. This sequence joins TRBV18 and TRBJ2-1; TRBD2 might be the D (6 bases). Trimming left V 2 bases short and J 7 bases short, with 12 bases between. From germline, CDR1 is KGHSH and CDR2 LQKENI. This CDR3 comprises 14 residues. The CDR3 sequence: CASSPYGRGNEQFF. The CDR3 DNA is TGTGCCAGCTCACCATACGGACGGGGGAATGAGCAGTTCTTC.